This is a list of T cell receptor beta chains from one sample in a study of Ad26.COV2.S vaccination and SARS-CoV-2 variants. Repertoires were generated with immunoSEQ multiplex PCR, while TCRdb's copy carries only in-frame clones and drops some. The sample includes about 320,000 clones, over 80% of them seen just once. The material was peripheral blood, obtained in a trial of Ad26.COV2.S vaccine versus placebo. These receptors all come from a person between 18 and 60 years old who received the Ad26.COV2.S COVID-19 vaccine or a placebo. Each CDR3 is given with its conserved first and last residue. The D gene is left open where the match is weak. Expanded clones are given a class, and other clones once, few, many or no size at all.

V	size	D	J	DNA	CDR3
TRBV5-6	.	.	TRBJ2-7	TGTGCCAGCAGCTTGGAACTAGCCCCTCCCTACGAGCAGTACTTC	CASSLELAPPYEQYF
TRBV6-5	.	TRBD1	TRBJ1-2	TGTGCCAGCACCCGACAGGGGGACTATGGCTACACCTTC	CASTRQGDYGYTF
TRBV30	.	TRBD1	TRBJ2-5	TGTGCCTATCGACAGGGGAAAGAGACCCAGTACTTC	CAYRQGKETQYF
TRBV9	.	.	TRBJ1-1	TGTGCCAGCAGCGTAGTAGCGGGGAGTACTGAAGCTTTCTTT	CASSVVAGSTEAFF
TRBV2	.	.	TRBJ2-2	TGTGCCAGCAGTATCCCCCGGGGGACACTAGCGAACACCGGGGAGCTGTTTTTT	CASSIPRGTLANTGELFF
TRBV5-1	.	.	TRBJ2-7	TGCGCCAGCAGCTTGCCACCAAAGTACGAGCAGTACTTC	CASSLPPKYEQYF
TRBV29-1	.	.	TRBJ2-7	TGCAGCGTTGGAAGATCCCGGGGGTCCTACGAGCAGTACTTC	CSVGRSRGSYEQYF
TRBV7-3	.	.	TRBJ1-1	TGTGCCAGCAGCTTAACGGAACAGGGAACTGAAGCTTTCTTT	CASSLTEQGTEAFF
TRBV5-5	.	.	TRBJ2-1	TGTGCCAGCAGCCCTAGACAGGGAGGGAAGCAGTTCTTC	CASSPRQGGKQFF
TRBV3-1/TRBV3-2	.	.	TRBJ2-3	TGTGCCAGCCGCACGGATAGCACAGATACGCAGTATTTT	CASRTDSTDTQYF
TRBV7-9	.	.	TRBJ1-3	TGTGCCAGCATGACAGACGGGACGTTCTCTGGAAACACCATATATTTT	CASMTDGTFSGNTIYF
TRBV7-2	few	TRBD1	TRBJ2-2	TGTGCCAGCAGTCCGACAGGGTATTTGAACACCGGGGAGCTGTTTTTT	CASSPTGYLNTGELFF